A single sample is the source of the 20 T cell receptor beta chains below, sequenced in a study of PD-1 blockade in mismatch repair-deficient tumors. The sample's time point: approximately 9-day in vitro stimulation with candidate neoantigen peptide 3. Their antigens remain unidentified. The repertoire was sequenced with immunoSEQ multiplex PCR; TCRdb's copy has only in-frame clones and lacks some. The sample lists roughly 10,000 clones, about 90% occurring once. The sequenced sample was cells cultured in vitro, obtained from a patient treated with pembrolizumab. These receptor sequences come from an adult with mismatch repair-deficient cancer.

V usage is TRBV28 and J usage is TRBJ1-6; unclear D gene. Trimming removed 4 bases at V and 0 bases at J, with 10 bases between. The CDR3 is 16 amino acids. Germline V CDR1 and CDR2: MDHEN, SYDVKM. DNA for the CDR3: TGTGCCAGCAGTTCCCCCCCCAGCTCCTATAATTCACCCCTCCACTTT. This sequence encodes CASSSPPSSYNSPLHF. Supplemented by reference TRBV28 and TRBJ1-6, the full variable domain reads DVKVTQSSRYLVKRTGEKVFLECVQDMDHENMFWYRQDPGLGLRLIYFSYDVKMKEKGDIPEGYSVSREKKERFSLILESASTNQTSMYLCASSSPPSSYNSPLHFGNGTRLTVT.

V is TRBV15 and J is TRBJ1-5, with D perhaps TRBD1 (6 bases). The V gene lost 1 base and the J gene lost 6 bases, with 16 bases spanning the gap. Germline-derived CDR1 and CDR2 are LNHNV and YYDKDF (reference sequence). The CDR3 is made up of 16 amino acids. CDR3 region: CATSRAVDRLVQPQHF. The CDR3 DNA sequence: TGTGCCACCAGCAGAGCAGTCGACAGGCTTGTTCAGCCCCAGCATTTT.

The chain combines TRBV5-6 with TRBJ2-3; D not resolved. V shed 0 bases and J shed 3 bases, with 5 bases lying between them. The CDR3 consists of 13 residues. Germline CDR1 and CDR2: SGHDT and YYEEEE. The CDR3 spells CASSLGFTDTQYF. The CDR3 DNA reads as TGTGCCAGCAGCTTGGGTTTTACAGATACGCAGTATTTT.

V gene TRBV7-3 combines with J gene TRBJ2-6; TRBD1 aligns across 8 bases. CDR1 and CDR2 from the germline V gene are SGHTA and FQGTGA. This CDR3 is 19 amino acids long. The V and J ends lost 5 bases and 0 bases, in that order; junction bases with no gene match: 12. The CDR3 spells CASSLNEQGVYSGANVLTF. The CDR3 region has the DNA TGTGCCAGCAGCCTAAACGAACAGGGGGTTTACTCTGGGGCCAACGTCCTGACTTTC.

This clone was found a few times. V is TRBV30 and J is TRBJ2-7, with 7 positions matching TRBD2. Germline-derived CDR1 and CDR2 are GTSNPN and SVGIG (reference sequence). The CDR3 loop spans 17 amino acids. J gave up 6 bases and V 0 bases, and 17 bases lay outside the gene matches. The CDR3 reads CAWSVDPWGEGRSEQYF. The CDR3 DNA sequence: TGTGCCTGGAGTGTGGACCCCTGGGGGGAGGGCCGCTCCGAGCAGTACTTC.

V gene TRBV11-3 combines with J gene TRBJ1-4; maybe TRBD1 (6 bases). Trimming took 2 bases from V and 8 from J, leaving 15 bases between them. The CDR3 is made up of 15 amino acids. CDR1 and CDR2 (germline): SGHNT, YENEEA. Written as DNA, the CDR3 is TGTGCCAGCAGCTTAATTCGGGGGCAACGAGAAAAACTGTTTTTT. It translates to CASSLIRGQREKLFF.

The chain is built from TRBV6-1 and TRBJ1-5; D not certain. CDR3 length: 13 amino acids. V lost 9 bases and J 2 bases, leaving 11 bases between the germline ends. Germline CDR1 reads MNHNS; CDR2 reads SASEGT. CDR3 sequence (DNA): TGTGCCAGTCAGCTAGAGCGCAATCAGCCCCAGCATTTT. This gives the protein CASQLERNQPQHF.

The V call is TRBV27, the J call TRBJ1-4; no clear D gene. CDR1 and CDR2 from the germline V gene are MNHEY and SMNVEV (reference sequence). The CDR3 consists of 16 residues. The ends were cut back, 5 bases at V and 3 bases at J, with 16 bases in the middle. As DNA, the CDR3 is TGTGCCAGCAGTCCTTCTTGGCAGTGGGCTAATGAAAAACTGTTTTTT. Protein product: CASSPSWQWANEKLFF.

The CDR3 protein is CAWRAGFYNEQFF. The CDR3 DNA reads as TGTGCCTGGAGAGCGGGGTTCTACAATGAGCAGTTCTTC. This chain joins TRBV30 and TRBJ2-1, with 7 bases aligning to TRBD2. Trimming removed 3 bases from V and 3 bases from J; junction bases left unmatched: 2. CDR1 is GTSNPN, CDR2 SVGIG, per germline (reference sequence). This CDR3 region has 13 residues.

The rearrangement links TRBV2 to TRBJ1-1; possibly TRBD1 for D (5 bases). CDR1 SNHLY and CDR2 FYNNEI come from the germline V gene. V lost 6 bases and J 1 base, leaving 9 bases between the germline ends. The CDR3 extends over 13 amino acids. The CDR3 loop reads CASSRDRNTEAFF. The DNA of the CDR3 is TGTGCCAGCAGCCGCGACAGGAACACTGAAGCTTTCTTT.

This rearrangement joins TRBV7-9 to TRBJ1-1; 11 bases fit TRBD1. J gave up 1 base and V 6 bases, and 16 bases lay outside the gene matches. This CDR3 spans 19 amino acids. Germline V gives CDR1 SEHNR, CDR2 FQNEAQ (reference sequence). CDR3 sequence reads: CASRPQWTGGRWTNTEAFF. CDR3 nucleotide sequence: TGTGCCAGCAGACCTCAATGGACAGGGGGCAGATGGACGAACACTGAAGCTTTCTTT.

This rearrangement joins TRBV28 to TRBJ2-5, with TRBD2 matching over 13 bases. The ends lost 11 bases at V and 4 bases at J; junction bases unmatched: 10. CDR1 is MDHEN, CDR2 SYDVKM, per germline. The CDR3 is made up of 15 amino acids. The CDR3 sequence: CAWGRTSGSGETQYF. The DNA for the CDR3 is TGTGCCTGGGGTCGGACTAGCGGGAGTGGAGAGACCCAGTACTTC.

This chain links TRBV6-6 with TRBJ2-5; D possibly matches TRBD1 or TRBD2 (6 bases each). Between the trimmed V and J ends, which lost 6 bases and 0 bases, there was a span of 17 bases. The CDR3 runs to 16 residues. CDR1 MNHNY and CDR2 SVGAGI come from the germline V gene (reference sequence). The CDR3 DNA sequence: TGTGCCAGCAGAACAACTAGAGGGGGGAACCAAGAGACCCAGTACTTC. Translation gives CASRTTRGGNQETQYF.

This clone was seen only once. This rearrangement joins TRBV9 to TRBJ2-1, with a weak D call TRBD2 (6 bases). The CDR3 consists of 14 residues. Per germline, CDR1 SGDLS and CDR2 YYNGEE. Trimming left V 0 bases short and J 7 bases short, with 11 bases between. Written as DNA, the CDR3 is TGTGCCAGCAGCGTAGACGGGAGCATAAATGAGCAGTTCTTC. This encodes CASSVDGSINEQFF.

The chain uses TRBV5-1 and TRBJ2-3, with D unresolved. Trimming removed 4 bases at V and 6 bases at J, with 9 bases between. The CDR3 is 12 residues long. Germline V CDR1 and CDR2: SGHRS, YFSETQ. The CDR3 sequence is CASSPSFDTQYF. The CDR3 DNA reads TGCGCCAGCAGCCCGTCGTTCGATACGCAGTATTTT.

The genes are TRBV29-1 and TRBJ2-3, with TRBD2 matching over 7 bases. Unmatched junction bases numbered 4, after V lost 3 bases and J lost 4 bases. The length of the CDR3 is 13 residues. Germline-derived CDR1 and CDR2 are SQVTM and ANQGSEA. CDR3 in amino acids: CSVEGGEADTQYF. CDR3 bases: TGCAGCGTTGAGGGGGGGGAGGCAGATACGCAGTATTTT.

This chain connects TRBV5-1 to TRBJ2-1; the match to TRBD2 covers 9 bases. The CDR3 runs 16 residues. V was clipped by 4 bases and J by 9 bases; unmatched bases: 14. The germline gives CDR1 SGHRS, CDR2 YFSETQ. As DNA, the CDR3 is TGCGCCAGCAGCCAAAACCTAGCGGGAATATTCGCTGAGCAGTTCTTC. This translates into CASSQNLAGIFAEQFF. Variable domain in full (rest from reference TRBV5-1 and TRBJ2-1): KAGVTQTPRYLIKTRGQQVTLSCSPISGHRSVSWYQQTPGQGLQFLFEYFSETQRNKGNFPGRFSGRQFSNSRSEMNVSTLELGDSALYLCASSQNLAGIFAEQFFGPGTRLTVL.

The chain combines TRBV5-4 with TRBJ1-5; D unresolved. The CDR3 sequence is 9 residues long. Deletions cut 6 bases from V and 5 bases from J, with 0 bases between. The germline gives CDR1 SGHNT, CDR2 YYREEE (reference sequence). CDR3 protein: CASNQPQHF. Written as DNA, the CDR3 is TGTGCCAGCAATCAGCCCCAGCATTTT. Drawing the rest from reference TRBV5-4 and TRBJ1-5, the complete variable domain is ETGVTQSPTHLIKTRGQQVTLRCSSQSGHNTVSWYQQALGQGPQFIFQYYREEENGRGNFPPRFSGLQFPNYSSELNVNALELDDSALYLCASNQPQHFGDGTRLSIL.

The sample holds one count of this clone. The rearrangement links TRBV7-9 to TRBJ2-3, with 7 nucleotides matching TRBD1. CDR1 SEHNR and CDR2 FQNEAQ come from the germline V gene (reference sequence). The trim removed 4 bases at V and 1 base at J, leaving 8 bases unmatched. The CDR3 length is 16 residues. The CDR3: CASSSLWTGGTDTQYF. The CDR3 coding sequence is TGTGCCAGCAGCTCGTTATGGACAGGAGGCACAGATACGCAGTATTTT.

The chain couples TRBV10-3 to TRBJ2-1, with D possibly called TRBD1 or TRBD2 (5 bases each). V dropped 7 bases and J dropped 8 bases, with 9 bases sitting between them. Germline CDR1 and CDR2: ENHRY and SYGVKD. There are 11 residues in the CDR3. The CDR3 DNA reads as TGTGCCATCAATCGGGGCCATGAGCAGTTCTTC. The encoded protein is CAINRGHEQFF.